The 20 T cell receptor beta chains reported below all come from one sample, sequenced in a study of blood T cell repertoires in COVID-19 (dated by TCRdb to the early 2020s). The library came from the immunoSEQ multiplex PCR assay. TCRdb took this table from immuneACCESS and kept in-frame rearrangements with V and J called. Such tables lack part of the clones; where checked against another copy, unresolved V genes explain under half of the gap, and the rest is unexplained. This sample holds 70,000 to 95,000 clones; around 90% were observed only once. 4.5% to 6% of the sample goes to the ten largest clones. The sample comprised peripheral blood. These receptors came from a woman aged 80 or over with active COVID-19.

The V and J genes are TRBV27 and TRBJ1-1, with a weak D call TRBD1 (6 bases). V gave up 2 bases and J gave up 0 bases, with 22 bases separating them. Germline CDR1 and CDR2: MNHEY and SMNVEV (reference sequence). The CDR3 runs to 19 residues. Here the CDR3 reads CASSLPFRDIDPLNTEAFF. CDR3 DNA: TGTGCCAGCAGTTTACCATTCCGGGACATCGATCCCTTGAACACTGAAGCTTTCTTT.

This clone has just one count. This chain uses TRBV30 with TRBJ2-1; D is uncertain. CDR1 is GTSNPN and CDR2 is SVGIG in the germline V gene (reference sequence). V was shortened by 1 base and J by 9 bases, with 7 bases between the two germline ends. This CDR3 is 11 amino acids long. The CDR3 region has the DNA TGTGCCTGGAGTGGCGAAGTTGAGCAGTTCTTC. It encodes CAWSGEVEQFF.

This chain joins TRBV25-1 and TRBJ1-2, with 7 bases fitting TRBD1. The CDR3 contains 15 residues. The V segment lost 4 bases and the J segment 8 bases; nucleotides outside the gene matches: 13. Germline V gene data show CDR1 as MGHDK and CDR2 as SYGVNS. The CDR3 DNA sequence: TGTGCCAGCAGTGGGGGCATGTGGCAGGGGGAGGGCTACACCTTC. Encoded protein: CASSGGMWQGEGYTF.

This chain joins TRBV6-5 and TRBJ1-2, with D maybe TRBD1 (5 bases). CDR1 and CDR2 from the germline V gene are MNHEY and SVGAGI. Trimming removed 7 bases from V and 4 bases from J, with 7 bases in between. This CDR3 is 11 amino acids long. The CDR3, as DNA: TGTGCCAGCACTCAGGGCTATGGCTACACCTTC. Amino acid sequence: CASTQGYGYTF.

This clone appeared a few times. This chain links TRBV2 with TRBJ2-7, with D unclear. CDR3 size: 15 residues. V was clipped by 3 bases and J by 2 bases, with 14 bases between them. Looked up from germline, CDR1 is SNHLY and CDR2 is FYNNEI. The CDR3 region has the DNA TGTGCCAGCAGTGACAGGTCAGGTGGAACCTACGAGCAGTACTTC. Translation gives CASSDRSGGTYEQYF.

This rearrangement joins TRBV7-8 to TRBJ1-5, with D perhaps matching TRBD1 (6 bases). CDR1 and CDR2 (germline): SGHVS, FQNEAQ. This CDR3 has 13 amino acids. V lost 5 bases to trimming and J lost 4 bases, with 9 bases between them. In nucleotides, the CDR3 is TGTGCCAGCAGCGCCACAGGGAATCAGCCCCAGCATTTT. It codes for CASSATGNQPQHF.

This sequence joins TRBV10-3 and TRBJ2-5, with 7 bases that match TRBD2. The germline gives CDR1 ENHRY, CDR2 SYGVKD. V lost 7 bases and J lost 0; bases outside the gene matches: 8. This CDR3 comprises 15 residues. The CDR3 bases are TGTGCCATCACCAGGACGGGAGGAAACCAAGAGACCCAGTACTTC. Its translation: CAITRTGGNQETQYF.

This clone is a singleton in its sample. The rearrangement links TRBV5-1 to TRBJ2-3; D may be TRBD1 (7 bases). Trimming cost V 4 bases and J 2 bases, with 14 bases left between them. The CDR3 runs 15 residues. From germline, CDR1 is SGHRS and CDR2 YFSETQ. The CDR3 is CASSRQGLDTDTQYF. In DNA, the CDR3 is TGCGCCAGCAGCAGACAGGGACTCGACACAGATACGCAGTATTTT.

The chain is built from TRBV6-2 or TRBV6-3 and TRBJ2-7, with D perhaps TRBD1 (6 bases). The CDR3 spans 15 residues. In germline, CDR1 is MNHEY, CDR2 SVGEGT. Between the trimmed V and J ends, which lost 5 bases and 1 base, there was a span of 15 bases. The DNA for the CDR3 is TGTGCCAGCAGTGCTCGAGGGGGTTGGTCCTACGAGCAGTACTTC. It is translated as CASSARGGWSYEQYF.

The CDR3 bases are TGTGCCAGCAGCTTAGGGACTAGCGGGAGGGTGAGGTGGCAGTTCTTC. Its protein is CASSLGTSGRVRWQFF. The chain employs TRBV7-9 and TRBJ2-1, with 15 bases fitting TRBD2. CDR3 size: 16 residues. Germline CDR1 reads SEHNR; CDR2 reads FQNEAQ (reference sequence). The J segment lost 12 bases and the V segment lost 1 base, leaving 7 bases of the junction unmatched.

A word on this clone: The same CDR3 also results from other DNA sequences found in this sample. V gene TRBV18 combines with J gene TRBJ2-5; D uncertain. CDR1 KGHSH and CDR2 LQKENI come from the germline V gene. V was clipped by 3 bases and J by 5 bases, with 4 bases between them. The CDR3 runs 11 residues. CDR3 sequence: CASSPGETQYF. CDR3 coding DNA: TGTGCCAGCTCACCCGGGGAGACCCAGTACTTC.

The J gene is TRBJ2-1, the V gene TRBV9; TRBD2 agrees at 11 bases. The CDR3 loop spans 17 amino acids. Trimming at V came to 0 bases and at J to 3 bases, leaving 5 bases not matched to a gene. Germline CDR1 reads SGDLS; CDR2 reads YYNGEE. DNA of the CDR3: TGTGCCAGCAGCGTAGGGTGGACTAGCGGGCTCTACAATGAGCAGTTCTTC. Its translation: CASSVGWTSGLYNEQFF.

V and J are TRBV2 and TRBJ2-1; 8 bases fit TRBD2. Germline lookup yields CDR1 SNHLY and CDR2 FYNNEI. The V and J ends lost 4 bases and 9 bases, in that order; junction bases with no gene match: 8. The CDR3 has 14 amino acids. CDR3 sequence (DNA): TGTGCCAGCAGTGGTTTTAGCGGGATCGTTGAGCAGTTCTTC. Protein sequence: CASSGFSGIVEQFF.

V usage is TRBV2 and J usage is TRBJ2-7; D not certain. Trimming cost V 4 bases and J 4 bases, with 11 bases left between them. The CDR3 consists of 13 residues. Looked up from germline, CDR1 is SNHLY and CDR2 is FYNNEI. CDR3 protein: CASSVARSYEQYF. The DNA of the CDR3 is TGTGCCAGCAGTGTGGCCCGGAGTTACGAGCAGTACTTC.

This clone was observed a single time. V is TRBV12-3 or TRBV12-4 and J is TRBJ2-5, with D perhaps matching TRBD1 (5 bases). The length of the CDR3 is 12 residues. The V gene lost 2 bases and the J gene lost 5 bases, with 6 bases spanning the gap. CDR3 nucleotides: TGTGCCAGCAGTTTAAAGGGGGAGACCCAGTACTTC. Translated, it gives CASSLKGETQYF.

This clone appeared a few times. The chain uses TRBV14 and TRBJ2-5; maybe TRBD2 (6 bases). Trimming cost V 0 bases and J 2 bases, with 10 bases left between them. The CDR3 sequence is 15 residues long. Germline V gives CDR1 SGHDN, CDR2 FVKESK. CDR3 sequence: CASSQDTSWQETQYF. The CDR3 DNA follows: TGTGCCAGCAGCCAAGACACTAGCTGGCAAGAGACCCAGTACTTC.

The rearrangement joins TRBV6-2 or TRBV6-3 to TRBJ2-1, with D possibly TRBD2 on 5 matching bases. The CDR3 spans 14 residues. Germline CDR1 is MNHEY and CDR2 is SVGEGT. V gave up 1 base and J gave up 4 bases, with 8 bases separating them. The CDR3 here is CASSYYRGYNEQFF. The DNA for the CDR3 is TGTGCCAGCAGTTACTATCGGGGTTACAATGAGCAGTTCTTC.

This clone was found a few times. The V gene is TRBV2, the J gene TRBJ1-6; D perhaps matches TRBD1 (6 bases). Germline CDR1 reads SNHLY; CDR2 reads FYNNEI. This CDR3 spans 15 amino acids. V lost 6 bases to trimming and J lost 6 bases, with 15 bases between them. CDR3 protein: CASSTLGHGNSPLHF. The DNA of the CDR3 is TGTGCCAGCAGCACATTGGGACACGGTAATTCACCCCTCCACTTT. The variable domain in full, with the rest retrieved from reference TRBV2 and TRBJ1-6, is EPEVTQTPSHQVTQMGQEVILRCVPISNHLYFYWYRQILGQKVEFLVSFYNNEISEKSEIFDDQFSVERPDGSNFTLKIRSTKLEDSAMYFCASSTLGHGNSPLHFGNGTRLTVT.

This clone came up once. This chain links TRBV6-2 or TRBV6-3 with TRBJ1-1; TRBD1 matches at 10 bases. CDR1 is MNHEY, CDR2 SVGEGT, per germline. Trimming at V came to 5 bases and at J to 4 bases, leaving 7 bases not matched to a gene. The CDR3 covers 15 residues. CDR3 nucleotide sequence: TGTGCCAGCAGTCACCGGGACAGGGGCCCCACTGAAGCTTTCTTT. Its translation is CASSHRDRGPTEAFF.

This rearrangement joins TRBV7-2 to TRBJ2-2, with D uncertain. The V gene's germline CDR1 is SGHTA and CDR2 FQGNSA. V was trimmed by 5 bases and J by 6 bases, leaving 10 bases between them. The length of the CDR3 is 13 residues. The DNA for the CDR3 is TGTGCCAGCAGCCCCCTAGTGTCCGGGGAGCTGTTTTTT. This encodes CASSPLVSGELFF.